This record concerns one T cell receptor (beta chain) sequence. The antigen remains undetermined. These data originate in a study of monozygotic twins with inflammatory bowel disease. Findings and caveats of the study: Heterogeneous immunosuppressive treatment regimens may have introduced variability into patient repertoires.

TCRdb reprocessed the 5' RACE reads, keeping one entry per CDR3 protein, no DNA. The repertoire table contains approximately 400,000 distinct CDR3 sequences. Input material: blood. This TCR derives from a human donor with ulcerative colitis or Crohn's disease, or a healthy co-twin of an affected twin (not recorded which).

The chain's CDR3 is CASSLGGGGHEQFF. The V call is TRBV7-8, the J call TRBJ2-1; the D call from TCRdb, TRBD1, cannot be confirmed without DNA. CDR1 is SGHVS and CDR2 is FQNEAQ in the germline V gene. This CDR3 has 14 residues.